This TCR beta chain is from a study of OX40 agonist ivuxolimab in advanced cancers. Study context: Ivuxolimab was administered intravenously to patients at 0.01 to 10 mg/kg every 2 weeks. Broader study findings: Clonal expansion in partial responders at 0.1-3.0 mg/kg ranked among the lowest.

The V end lost 1 base, the J end lost 0 bases, and 4 bases lay between the germline ends. In germline, CDR1 is SNHLY, CDR2 FYNNEI. This CDR3 comprises 13 residues. Clones were sequenced by immunoSEQ multiplex PCR, and TCRdb holds only the in-frame ones, with some missing. The sample shows 90,000 to 100,000 clones, roughly nine tenths of them seen only once. As for this clone: Its antigen is not known.

This sequence was found in an adult with an advanced solid tumor such as melanoma, head and neck, liver or kidney cancer. V gene TRBV2 combines with J gene TRBJ2-7; the D is unclear. Material: CD4+ or CD8+ T cells sorted from blood, obtained in a trial of the OX40 agonist ivuxolimab. The CDR3 loop reads CASSEGDSYEQYV. CDR3 in DNA: TGTGCCAGCAGTGAAGGGGACTCCTACGAGCAGTACGTC.